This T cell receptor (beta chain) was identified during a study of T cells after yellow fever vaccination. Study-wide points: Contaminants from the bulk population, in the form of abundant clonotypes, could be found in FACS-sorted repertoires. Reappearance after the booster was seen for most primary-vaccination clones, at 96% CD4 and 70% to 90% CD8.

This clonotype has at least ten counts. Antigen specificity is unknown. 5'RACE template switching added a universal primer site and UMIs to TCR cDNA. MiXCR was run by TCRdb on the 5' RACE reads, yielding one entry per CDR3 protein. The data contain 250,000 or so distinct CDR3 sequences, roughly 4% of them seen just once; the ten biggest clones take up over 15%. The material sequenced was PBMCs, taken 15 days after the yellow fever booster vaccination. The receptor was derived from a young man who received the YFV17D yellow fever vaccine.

The CDR3 loop is CSVEDPHGLFF. The DNA of the CDR3 is TGCAGCGTTGAAGATCCGCACGGGCTGTTTTTT. This chain links TRBV29-1 with TRBJ1-4; D is unresolved. Looked up from germline, CDR1 is SQVTM and CDR2 is ANQGSEA. V lost 0 bases to trimming and J lost 14 bases, with 10 bases between them. This CDR3 is 11 amino acids long.